A selection of T cell receptor beta chains follows, all from one sample in a study of T cell changes during pregnancy in multiple sclerosis. Sequencing was performed with immunoSEQ multiplex PCR; in TCRdb, only in-frame clones are kept and a portion is missing. The data contain tens of thousands of clones, 93% of them singletons. The sample consisted of peripheral blood, taken in the second trimester of pregnancy. The receptors shown here come from a female donor with multiple sclerosis, enrolled in a pregnancy study. The conserved cysteine and the conserved F or W are not part of the CDR3 here.

V	J	CDR3
TRBV5-1	TRBJ2-5	ASSLEPLSRQETQY
TRBV6-1	TRBJ2-7	ASSGFDSPRQY
TRBV9	TRBJ2-1	ASSIGQGGYNEQF
TRBV15	TRBJ2-7	ATRSAGSYEQY
TRBV6-5	TRBJ1-1	ASRLDRVDTEAF
TRBV5-1	TRBJ1-3	ASSLELGDSFSGNTIY
TRBV21-1	TRBJ2-3	ASTMTGGIRSTDTQY
TRBV7-9	TRBJ2-7	ASGQGNYEQY
TRBV30	TRBJ2-7	AGRQAYEQY
TRBV10-3	TRBJ2-7	ASRGGGSSYEQY
TRBV11-3	TRBJ2-7	ASSLGRDHEQY
TRBV5-8	TRBJ2-7	ASSLAVGQAAYEQY
TRBV5-6	TRBJ2-6	ASRSLRGPSGANVLT
TRBV2	TRBJ1-5	ASSSDRGNQPQH
TRBV11-2	TRBJ1-2	ASSLETLFPAVKYGYT
TRBV5-1	TRBJ1-5	ASSLDRGGEEDNQPQH
TRBV2	TRBJ2-1	ASSELASGGVLGYNEQF
TRBV4-2	TRBJ2-5	ASSQVYSQQETQY
TRBV27	TRBJ2-1	ASRIPGQGWNEQF
TRBV9	TRBJ2-7	ASSPTDGTYEQY
TRBV27	TRBJ2-3	ASSLGDTQY
TRBV7-8	TRBJ1-1	ASSLPGETEAF
TRBV27	TRBJ2-7	ASSFRGSEQY
TRBV14	TRBJ1-6	ASSQGGSNSPLH
TRBV7-9	TRBJ2-1	ASSERGRAPDNEQF
TRBV5-1	TRBJ1-4	ASSLEGATNEKLF
TRBV4-1	TRBJ1-1	ASSQQQGRTEAF
TRBV18	TRBJ2-2	ASSPPRGHTGELF
TRBV9	TRBJ1-2	ASSAGAGRGKNYGYT
TRBV19	TRBJ1-6	ASSMGRDKGYNSPLH
TRBV2	TRBJ1-2	ASQDRGQGYT
TRBV13	TRBJ2-7	ASSLRVTTYEQY
TRBV19	TRBJ1-1	ASSSRGTEAF
TRBV11-3	TRBJ1-1	ASSRDSNMNTEAF
TRBV28	TRBJ1-4	ASSLRTHSGPGGREKLF
TRBV27	TRBJ1-2	ASRMSEVSGYT
TRBV6-1	TRBJ2-2	ASIALSNTGELF
TRBV27	TRBJ1-1	ASSLSAWSTTSYEAF
TRBV6-1	TRBJ1-5	ASSEGHSNQPQH
TRBV9	TRBJ2-5	ASSDSGAGETQY
TRBV28	TRBJ1-1	ASSLGRQGATLEAF
TRBV2	TRBJ2-1	ASRGTLIGNEQF
TRBV29-1	TRBJ1-5	SVGQGKSNQPQH
TRBV2	TRBJ1-6	ASSDRDDLH
TRBV6-4	TRBJ1-5	ASSEDSTNQPQH
TRBV9	TRBJ2-3	ASSVVRELDTQY